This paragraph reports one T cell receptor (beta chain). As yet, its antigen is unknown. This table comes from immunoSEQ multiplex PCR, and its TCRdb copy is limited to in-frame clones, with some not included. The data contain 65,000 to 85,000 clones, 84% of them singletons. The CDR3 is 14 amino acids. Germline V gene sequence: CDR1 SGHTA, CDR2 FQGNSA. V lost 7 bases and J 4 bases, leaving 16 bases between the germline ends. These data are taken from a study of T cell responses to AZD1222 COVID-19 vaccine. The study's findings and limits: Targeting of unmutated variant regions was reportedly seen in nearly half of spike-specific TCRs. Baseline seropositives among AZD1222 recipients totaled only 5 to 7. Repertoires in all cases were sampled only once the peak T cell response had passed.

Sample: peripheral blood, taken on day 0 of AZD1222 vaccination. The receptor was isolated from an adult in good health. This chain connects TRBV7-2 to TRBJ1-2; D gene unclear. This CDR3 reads CASTLLGQIYGYTF. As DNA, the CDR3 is TGTGCCAGCACCCTATTGGGCCAGATCTATGGCTACACCTTC.